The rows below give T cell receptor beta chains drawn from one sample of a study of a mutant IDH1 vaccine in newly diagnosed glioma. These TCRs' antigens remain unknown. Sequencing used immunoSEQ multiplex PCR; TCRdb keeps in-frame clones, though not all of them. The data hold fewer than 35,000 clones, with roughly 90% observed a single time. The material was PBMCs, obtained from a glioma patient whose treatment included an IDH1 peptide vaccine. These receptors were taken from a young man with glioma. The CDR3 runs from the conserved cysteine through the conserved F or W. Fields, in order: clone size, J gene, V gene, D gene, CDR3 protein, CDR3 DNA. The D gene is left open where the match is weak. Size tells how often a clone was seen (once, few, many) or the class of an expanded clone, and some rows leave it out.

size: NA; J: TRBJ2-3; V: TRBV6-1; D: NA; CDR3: CATIKTRGTDTQYF; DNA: TGTGCCACCATCAAGACGCGTGGCACAGATACGCAGTATTTT
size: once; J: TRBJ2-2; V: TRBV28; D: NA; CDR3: CASRSPVAGSTGELFF; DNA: TGTGCCAGCAGATCCCCCGTGGCAGGCAGCACCGGGGAGCTGTTTTTT
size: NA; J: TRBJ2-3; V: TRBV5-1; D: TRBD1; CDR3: CASSSTGIADTQYF; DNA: TGCGCCAGCAGCTCGACAGGGATCGCAGATACGCAGTATTTT
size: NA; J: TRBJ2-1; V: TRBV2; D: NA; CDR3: CASSRRRGPSYNEQFF; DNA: TGTGCCAGCAGTCGGAGGCGGGGGCCTTCCTACAATGAGCAGTTCTTC
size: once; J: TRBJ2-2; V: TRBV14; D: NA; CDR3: CASSEGSRDRIGELFF; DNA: TGTGCCAGCAGCGAAGGATCGCGGGATCGGATCGGGGAGCTGTTTTTT
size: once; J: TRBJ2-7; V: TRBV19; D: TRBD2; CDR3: CASSISGGSSYEQYF; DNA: TGTGCCAGTAGTATTAGCGGGGGAAGCTCCTACGAGCAGTACTTC
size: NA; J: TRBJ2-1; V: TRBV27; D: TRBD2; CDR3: CASSLSGTSAYEQFF; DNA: TGTGCCAGCAGTTTATCCGGGACTAGCGCCTATGAGCAGTTCTTC
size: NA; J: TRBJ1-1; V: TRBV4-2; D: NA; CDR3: CASSQDGRPYTEAFF; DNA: TGTGCCAGCAGCCAAGATGGTCGGCCATACACTGAAGCTTTCTTT
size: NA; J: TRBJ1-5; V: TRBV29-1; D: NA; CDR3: CSVASDPNQPQHF; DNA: TGCAGCGTTGCCTCGGACCCCAATCAGCCCCAGCATTTT
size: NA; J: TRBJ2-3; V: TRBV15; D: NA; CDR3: CATSRSGRTDTQYF; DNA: TGTGCCACCAGCCGGAGCGGGCGCACAGATACGCAGTATTTT
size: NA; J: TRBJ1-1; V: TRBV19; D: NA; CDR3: CASSRGSVSSEAFF; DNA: TGTGCCAGTAGTAGGGGGTCGGTTAGCTCTGAAGCTTTCTTT
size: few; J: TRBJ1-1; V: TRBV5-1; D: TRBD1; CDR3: CASSGGQGGWTEAFF; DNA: TGCGCCAGCAGCGGGGGACAGGGGGGGTGGACTGAAGCTTTCTTT